This T cell receptor (beta chain) emerged from a study of blood T cell repertoires in COVID-19. At the level of the study: Both acute and convalescent COVID-19 samples were obtained from the United States, Italy and Spain. PBMCs, B-cell-depleted T cells, or T cells provided the cDNA or gDNA that made up the material.

This clone was seen a handful of times. In the original processing: Researchers report that nucleated cell counts were estimated from reference gene primer amplification. Measured with immunoSEQ multiplex PCR; TCRdb has only the in-frame clones, and not every one. V and J calls and clone size follow that table, whereas D and trimming were derived from the DNA. The repertoire holds about 59,000 clones, with around four fifths as singletons. With 9 bases removed from V and 4 bases from J, the gap between germline ends came to 15 bases. This CDR3 is 13 amino acids long. Per the germline V gene, CDR1 is LNHDA and CDR2 is SQIVND (reference sequence).

The TCR sequence derives from a woman in her seventies with acute or convalescent COVID-19. The rearrangement links TRBV19 to TRBJ1-1, with D possibly being TRBD1 (6 bases). Input material: peripheral blood. CDR3 residues: CASERIRGTEAFF. CDR3 coding DNA: TGTGCCAGCGAACGTATCAGGGGCACTGAAGCTTTCTTT.